These T cell receptor beta chains were read from a single sample in a study of response to subunit inactivated influenza vaccine. TCRdb reprocessed the RT-PCR reads with MiXCR, giving one entry per CDR3 protein. The sample contains approximately 530,000 distinct CDR3 sequences, under 9% of which appear only once. The sequenced sample was PBMCs from blood, obtained roughly 24 months after vaccination. The receptors shown here come from a man between 50 and 75 years old who received an inactivated influenza vaccine. Each CDR3 is given with its conserved first and last residue. D genes are given only for firm matches. The listing skips clone size in some rows; elsewhere it reads once, few, many or a size class.

J gene	D gene	clone size	V gene	CDR3 DNA	CDR3 protein
TRBJ2-1	NA	many	TRBV10-3	TGTGCCATCAGTCACAGGGATGCTGAGCAGTTCTTC	CAISHRDAEQFF
TRBJ2-1	NA	few	TRBV2	TGTGCCAGCAGGGACTTCTGGACAGCCAGAAATGAGCAGTTCTTC	CASRDFWTARNEQFF
TRBJ2-5	TRBD2	NA	TRBV7-2	TGTGCCAGCAGCTTCCAAGCGGGAAGAGAGACCCAGTACTTC	CASSFQAGRETQYF
TRBJ1-2	NA	NA	TRBV6-1	TGTGCCAGCAGTCGCCAAACCTTCGGGGGAACGAACTATGGCTACACCTTC	CASSRQTFGGTNYGYTF
TRBJ1-4	NA	NA	TRBV9	TGTGCCAGCAGTCCCTCCGCAGCGGGCGAAAAACTGTTTTTT	CASSPSAAGEKLFF
TRBJ2-6	TRBD1	NA	TRBV20-1	TGCAGTGCTAGAGATGGGGACAGGGGAAGCTCTGGGGCCAACGTCCTGACTTTC	CSARDGDRGSSGANVLTF
TRBJ1-1	NA	many	TRBV25-1	TGTGCCAGCAGTGAAGAGGGACGGGGAATGAACACTGAAGCTTTCTTT	CASSEEGRGMNTEAFF
TRBJ2-3	TRBD2	NA	TRBV6-2/TRBV6-3	TGTGCCAGCCGGGGGGGGGCCACAGATACGCAGTATTTT	CASRGGATDTQYF
TRBJ1-1	NA	NA	TRBV18	TGTGCCAGCTCACCAAAACAAACAGGGTGGGGCACTGAAGCTTTCTTT	CASSPKQTGWGTEAFF
TRBJ2-7	TRBD1	few	TRBV5-5	TGTGCCAGCAGCTGGACAGGGGGCGCGGACGAGCAGTACTTC	CASSWTGGADEQYF
TRBJ2-1	TRBD2	many	TRBV7-9	TGTGCCAGCAGCTTCCCGACTAGCGGGAGGAGCAATGAGCAGTTCTTC	CASSFPTSGRSNEQFF
TRBJ2-6	NA	NA	TRBV20-1	TGCAGTGCTAGAGATCTAAGCTCTGGGGCCAACGTCCTGACTTTC	CSARDLSSGANVLTF
TRBJ2-2	TRBD1	few	TRBV7-3	TGTGCCAGCAGCTCTACGGTGTCGGCAGGGGGCCTCGGGGAGCTGTTTTTT	CASSSTVSAGGLGELFF
TRBJ2-1	TRBD2	NA	TRBV4-2	TGTGCCAGCAGCCTAGATAGCGGGGGGGCGTGGAATGAGCAGTTCTTC	CASSLDSGGAWNEQFF
TRBJ1-5	TRBD1	NA	TRBV25-1	TGTGCCAGCAGTGCCCGGGACAGTTCTTTCAATCAGCCCCAGCATTTT	CASSARDSSFNQPQHF
TRBJ2-5	NA	few	TRBV30	TGTGCCTGGAGTAGGGGGGGACAGCAAGAGACCCAGTACTTC	CAWSRGGQQETQYF
TRBJ2-7	NA	many	TRBV20-1	TGCAGTGCTAGACTAACAGGCGAGCAGTACTTC	CSARLTGEQYF
TRBJ2-1	TRBD2	few	TRBV6-4	TGTGCCAGCAGTGACCTGTATAGCGGGAGATTCAATGAGCAGTTCTTC	CASSDLYSGRFNEQFF
TRBJ2-1	NA	NA	TRBV25-1	TGTGCCAGCAGCACGAGGAGGGCATACAATGAGCAGTTCTTC	CASSTRRAYNEQFF
TRBJ1-1	NA	few	TRBV6-5	TGTGCCAGCAGTCGCGGACAGACTGAAGCTTTCTTT	CASSRGQTEAFF
TRBJ2-1	NA	NA	TRBV12-3/TRBV12-4	TGTGCCAGCACCCAGGGGGGGTACAATGAGCAGTTCTTC	CASTQGGYNEQFF
TRBJ2-1	NA	many	TRBV6-5	TGTGCCAGCAGTACCTACAATGAGCAGTTCTTC	CASSTYNEQFF
TRBJ1-1	NA	NA	TRBV28	TGTGCCAGCATGGACACTGAAGCTTTCTTT	CASMDTEAFF
TRBJ2-7	TRBD1	NA	TRBV6-1	TGTGCCAGCAGACCCACAGGGGGCTCAACCTACGAGCAGTACTTC	CASRPTGGSTYEQYF
TRBJ2-2	NA	many	TRBV5-6	TGTGCCAGCAGCATCGGGACCACCGGGGAGCTGTTTTTT	CASSIGTTGELFF
TRBJ2-5	TRBD2	many	TRBV14	TGTGCCAGCAGCCAAGGGCTAGCGGGAACGGAGACCCAGTACTTC	CASSQGLAGTETQYF
TRBJ1-1	NA	NA	TRBV29-1	TGCAGCGTTGAACCAGGGTACACTGAAGCTTTCTTT	CSVEPGYTEAFF
TRBJ1-5	TRBD1	NA	TRBV20-1	TGCAGTGCTAGTCAGGGGGCCGACAATCAGCCCCAGCATTTT	CSASQGADNQPQHF
TRBJ2-2	TRBD1	many	TRBV13	TGTGCCAGCAGCTGGGGACAGCGCACCGGGGAGCTGTTTTTT	CASSWGQRTGELFF
TRBJ1-4	NA	few	TRBV14	TGTGCCAGCAGCGGAGCTAATGAAAAACTGTTTTTT	CASSGANEKLFF